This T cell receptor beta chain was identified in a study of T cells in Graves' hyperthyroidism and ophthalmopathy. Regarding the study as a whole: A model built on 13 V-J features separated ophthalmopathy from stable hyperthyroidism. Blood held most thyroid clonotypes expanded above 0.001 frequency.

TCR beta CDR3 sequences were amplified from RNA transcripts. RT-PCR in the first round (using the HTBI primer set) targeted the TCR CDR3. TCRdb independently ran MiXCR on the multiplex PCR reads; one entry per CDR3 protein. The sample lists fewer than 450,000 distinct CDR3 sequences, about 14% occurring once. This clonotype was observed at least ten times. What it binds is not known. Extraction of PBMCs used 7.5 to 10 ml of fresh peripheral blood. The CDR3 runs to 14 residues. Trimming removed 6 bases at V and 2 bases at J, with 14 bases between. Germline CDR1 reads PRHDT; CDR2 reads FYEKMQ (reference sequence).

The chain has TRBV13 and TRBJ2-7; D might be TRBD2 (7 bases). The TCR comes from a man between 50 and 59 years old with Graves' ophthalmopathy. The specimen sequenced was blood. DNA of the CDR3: TGTGCCAGCAGGGGGGGGGCCGGAACCTACGAGCAGTACTTC. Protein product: CASRGGAGTYEQYF.